This T cell receptor beta chain was profiled in a study of OX40 agonist ivuxolimab in advanced cancers. About the full investigation: The costimulatory receptor OX40 (CD134) was targeted by ivuxolimab, a fully human IgG2 agonistic monoclonal antibody. The paper describes the monotherapy dose-escalation part (N ≈ 49 patients) of the phase I trial of ivuxolimab. Intravenous ivuxolimab was administered to patients every 2 weeks at six dose levels: 0.01, 0.1, 0.3, 1.5, 3 and 10 mg/kg. Peripheral TCRbeta sequencing was intended to test whether TCR sequence diversity was altered and clonal T-cell expansion was caused by ivuxolimab. Of the approximately 54 patients in dose escalation, 19 had hepatocellular carcinoma, approximately 15 had melanoma, 9 had renal cell carcinoma and 9 had head and neck cancer. The dose-escalation cohort was about 83% male with a mean age of approximately 60 years, ranging from 23 to 79. Patients were allowed to have had prior anti-PD-1, anti-PD-L1 or anti-CTLA-4 therapy, and 40% to 45% of the dose-escalation patients had been treated with checkpoint inhibitors. Partial responses were achieved by three dose-escalation patients, of whom one had hepatocellular carcinoma and two had cutaneous melanoma. Broad study findings and their caveats: Clonal expansion of both CD4+ and CD8+ blood T cells was observed from baseline to week 6 at doses 0.1 to 3.0 mg/kg. Antigen specificity was not determined for the clonally expanded peripheral T cells. Low levels of normalized T-cell clonal expansion were also shown by some nonresponding patients. In the 0.1-3.0 mg/kg groups, partial responders had among the lowest normalized peripheral clonal expansion, particularly in CD8+ T cells. After ivuxolimab, expanded clones were on average more numerous among CD8+ T cells than among CD4+ T cells.

On this clone itself: Its antigen is unknown. Base-call qualities are not available, and no considerably larger clone is one nucleotide away.

For sequencing of the TCRbeta CDR3 region, genomic DNA was extracted from the sorted cells. The immunoSEQ Assay was used for sequencing of TCRbeta CDR3 regions. What TCRdb holds here is the immuneACCESS table cut down to in-frame rearrangements. Part of the clones is not present; checked against another copy, under half of the missing clones reflect an unresolved V gene, and the others are unexplained. The sample table contains 55,000 to 65,000 clones; only one count was recorded for 84% of them. Around 2% of the sample belongs to the ten largest clones. Patients with a history of autoimmune disease or receiving systemic immunosuppression were excluded from the trial. Peripheral blood for TCR sequencing was collected from all dose cohorts at baseline, on cycle 4 day 1, and on cycle 7 day 1. The samples were drawn from a first-in-human, open-label, multicenter phase I dose-escalation trial of ivuxolimab. Adults with locally advanced or metastatic melanoma, renal cell, hepatocellular, or head and neck squamous cell carcinoma were enrolled in the trial. Before TCR sequencing, CD4+ T cells and CD8+ T cells from peripheral blood were sorted into separate populations.

Sequences were derived from CD4+ or CD8+ T cells sorted from blood, sampled in a trial of the OX40 agonist ivuxolimab. This sequence was found in an adult with an advanced solid tumor such as melanoma, head and neck, liver or kidney cancer.

The DNA is as follows: TGTGCCAGCAGCTTGCTAGGGACACGTAACACCGGGGAGCTGTTTTTT. The encoded protein is CASSLLGTRNTGELFF. Recombination linked TRBV5-6 to TRBJ2-2; TRBD1 could be the D gene, as 6 bases match. Its CDR3 holds 16 amino acids, cysteine through phenylalanine. Of the read, only the CDR3 DNA is kept; its 48 bases are in frame from base 1. The germline V gene provides CDR1 SGHDT and CDR2 YYEEEE. V is pared back by 1 base and J by 2 bases, with 12 bases lying between the germline termini.